The 20 T cell receptor beta chains in this list originate from one sample, sequenced in a study of multiple sclerosis patients with progressive multifocal leukoencephalopathy. This sample's time point: before natalizumab initiation. TCRdb's copy holds only in-frame clones and misses some; the assay was immunoSEQ multiplex PCR. The sample contains fewer than 35,000 clones, about nine tenths of which appear only once. Sequences were obtained from PBMCs. These TCRs come from a human donor with multiple sclerosis.

The chain links TRBV5-6 to TRBJ2-5; 11 nucleotides align to TRBD2. CDR3 length: 18 amino acids. Per germline, CDR1 SGHDT and CDR2 YYEEEE. Trimming cost V 2 bases and J 5 bases; bases outside gene matches: 14. The CDR3 DNA sequence: TGTGCCAGCAGCTTTTGGCGAGTAGCGGGAGGGCCGGGGGAGACCCAGTACTTC. Translating gives CASSFWRVAGGPGETQYF. The whole variable domain, filled in from reference TRBV5-6 and TRBJ2-5, reads DAGVTQSPTHLIKTRGQQVTLRCSPKSGHDTVSWYQQALGQGPQFIFQYYEEEERQRGNFPDRFSGHQFPNYSSELNVNALLLGDSALYLCASSFWRVAGGPGETQYFGPGTRLLVL.

V and J are TRBV7-2 and TRBJ1-5; a weak D match, TRBD1 (6 bases). CDR1 SGHTA and CDR2 FQGNSA come from the germline V gene. V shed 2 bases and J shed 5 bases, with 10 bases lying between them. This CDR3 is built from 14 residues. The CDR3 DNA follows: TGTGCCAGCAGCTTATCGGGGGGCCATCAGCCCCAGCATTTT. Translating gives CASSLSGGHQPQHF.

The chain carries TRBV5-1 and TRBJ1-1; D is unresolved. Germline V gene lookup returns CDR1 SGHRS and CDR2 YFSETQ. Trimming took off 0 bases at V and 2 bases at J, with 8 bases between the two ends. The CDR3 spans 14 residues. CDR3: CASSLVGANTEAFF. The DNA of the CDR3 is TGCGCCAGCAGCTTGGTTGGAGCTAACACTGAAGCTTTCTTT.

This rearrangement joins TRBV11-1 to TRBJ2-6; maybe TRBD2 (5 bases). The V and J ends lost 1 base and 4 bases respectively, with 14 bases between them. In germline, CDR1 is SGHAT, CDR2 FQDESV (reference sequence). The CDR3 runs 17 residues. CDR3 in amino acids: CASSLDSVTRGANVLTF. CDR3 DNA: TGTGCCAGCAGCTTAGATAGCGTTACGAGAGGGGCCAACGTCCTGACTTTC.

V usage is TRBV2 and J usage is TRBJ1-2, with D tentatively TRBD1 (6 bases). Germline V gene sequence: CDR1 SNHLY, CDR2 FYNNEI. Trimming pared 7 bases from V and 2 bases from J, leaving 8 bases between. The CDR3 consists of 12 residues. The CDR3 nucleotides read TGTGCCAGCAAGGGGGACAACTATGGCTACACCTTC. Protein sequence: CASKGDNYGYTF.

The chain employs TRBV18 and TRBJ1-1, with TRBD1 identical over 8 bases. After removal of 1 base from V and 2 bases from J, the junction contained 6 bases not matched to a gene. CDR3 size: 16 residues. Germline lookup yields CDR1 KGHSH and CDR2 LQKENI. In DNA, the CDR3 is TGTGCCAGCTCACCACTAGACCAGGGGGCCAACACTGAAGCTTTCTTT. It specifies CASSPLDQGANTEAFF.

Points on this clone: Other DNA variants within this sample encode the same CDR3. The rearrangement links TRBV5-4 to TRBJ2-7; 10 positions agree with TRBD1. Losses at the gene ends were 3 bases for V and 4 bases for J; bases not matched to a gene: 4. Germline assignment: CDR1 SGHNT and CDR2 YYREEE (reference sequence). There are 14 residues in the CDR3. The DNA for the CDR3 is TGTGCCAGCAGCTCGGGACAGGGGAGTTACGAGCAGTACTTC. Protein sequence: CASSSGQGSYEQYF.

CDR3 in amino acids: CASSDAGSGANVLTF. CDR3 DNA: TGTGCCAGCAGTGACGCCGGGTCTGGGGCCAACGTCCTGACTTTC. The chain uses TRBV2 and TRBJ2-6; the D is unclear. This CDR3 is built from 15 residues. V lost 3 bases and J 1 base, leaving 7 bases between the germline ends. Germline lookup yields CDR1 SNHLY and CDR2 FYNNEI.

For the CDR3, the DNA is TGTGCCAGCAGTCCGGACAGGGAAGGCAATCAGCCCCAGCATTTT. As protein: CASSPDREGNQPQHF. This chain links TRBV28 with TRBJ1-5; 8 bases map to TRBD1. The trim removed 5 bases at V and 2 bases at J, leaving 5 bases unmatched. In germline, CDR1 is MDHEN, CDR2 SYDVKM. The length of the CDR3 is 15 residues.

V is TRBV13 and J is TRBJ2-3, with unresolved D. Germline-derived CDR1 and CDR2 are PRHDT and FYEKMQ (reference sequence). V lost 5 bases and J lost 3, with 6 bases in between. The CDR3 sequence is 12 residues long. CDR3 nucleotide sequence: TGTGCCAGCAGCATCCTTACAGATACGCAGTATTTT. Its protein product is CASSILTDTQYF.

The chain recombines TRBV6-5 with TRBJ2-5; 8 bases map to TRBD1. The germline V gene encodes CDR1 MNHEY and CDR2 SVGAGI. The V gene end was trimmed by 2 bases and the J gene end by 5 bases; junction bases not matched to a gene: 10. The CDR3 sequence is 16 residues long. The CDR3 DNA is TGTGCCAGCAGTTACCCCGACCAGGGGGCACGGGAGACCCAGTACTTC. It is translated as CASSYPDQGARETQYF.

The CDR3 is CASSPIRGGSTDTQYF. CDR3 nucleotide sequence: TGTGCCAGCAGCCCCATCCGGGGGGGCAGCACAGATACGCAGTATTTT. This sequence joins TRBV7-9 and TRBJ2-3; 8 bases fit TRBD2. Germline CDR1 SEHNR, CDR2 FQNEAQ (reference sequence). With V trimmed by 5 bases and J by 0 bases, 7 bases remained unmatched. There are 16 residues in the CDR3.

V usage is TRBV30 and J usage is TRBJ1-2; weak D call: TRBD1 (5 bases). This CDR3 region has 11 residues. Germline lookup yields CDR1 GTSNPN and CDR2 SVGIG (reference sequence). Trimming left V 8 bases short and J 12 bases short, with 19 bases between. CDR3 loop: CAGSSGGWDTF. In DNA, the CDR3 is TGTGCCGGTAGCTCGGGGGGATGGGACACCTTC.

Comments on this clone: The identical CDR3 is also encoded by other nucleotide sequences in the sample. The rearrangement links TRBV18 to TRBJ1-2; D may be TRBD1 (5 bases). Per the germline V gene, CDR1 is KGHSH and CDR2 is LQKENI. The V gene lost 2 bases and the J gene lost 8 bases, with 12 bases spanning the gap. The CDR3 contains 13 residues. The CDR3 DNA follows: TGTGCCAGCTCACCATTTCTGGGGCGGGGCTACACCTTC. Protein: CASSPFLGRGYTF.

The J gene is TRBJ1-1, the V gene TRBV7-2; the D gene is possibly TRBD1 (5 bases). V was pared by 7 bases and J by 4 bases, with 10 bases between. The CDR3 extends over 12 amino acids. CDR1 SGHTA and CDR2 FQGNSA come from the germline V gene. The CDR3 DNA is TGTGCCAGCACCCCAGGGTTCACTGAAGCTTTCTTT. This encodes CASTPGFTEAFF. The complete variable domain, with remaining parts taken from reference TRBV7-2 and TRBJ1-1, reads GAGVSQSPSNKVTEKGKDVELRCDPISGHTALYWYRQSLGQGLEFLIYFQGNSAPDKSGLPSDRFSAERTGGSVSTLTIQRTQQEDSAVYLCASTPGFTEAFFGQGTRLTVV.

This clone has a single count. V gene TRBV6-5 combines with J gene TRBJ2-4; D may be TRBD2 (6 bases). Germline-derived CDR1 and CDR2 are MNHEY and SVGAGI. V gave up 8 bases and J gave up 11 bases, with 16 bases separating them. There are 12 residues in the CDR3. This CDR3 reads CASGVAEAVQYF. CDR3 bases: TGTGCCAGCGGCGTAGCGGAGGCCGTTCAGTACTTC.

V and J are TRBV9 and TRBJ2-1, with D unresolved. Germline V CDR1 and CDR2: SGDLS, YYNGEE. There are 15 residues in the CDR3. With 0 bases removed from V and 0 bases from J, the gap between germline ends came to 7 bases. This CDR3 is CASSVGGYSYNEQFF. CDR3 bases: TGTGCCAGCAGCGTAGGCGGTTACTCCTACAATGAGCAGTTCTTC.

The rearrangement links TRBV4-3 to TRBJ1-5; no reliable D call. Germline CDR1 and CDR2: LGHNA and YSLEER. The length of the CDR3 is 15 residues. V was shortened by 0 bases and J by 3 bases, with 9 bases between the two germline ends. The CDR3 protein is CASSQDFVANQPQHF. CDR3 coding DNA: TGCGCCAGCAGCCAAGATTTTGTGGCCAATCAGCCCCAGCATTTT.

V is TRBV5-6 and J is TRBJ1-2; D gene unclear. The CDR3 consists of 15 residues. The V gene's germline CDR1 is SGHDT and CDR2 YYEEEE. V shed 2 bases and J shed 3 bases, with 14 bases lying between them. CDR3 sequence: CASSLRAVHYYGYTF. The CDR3 DNA reads TGTGCCAGCAGCTTAAGGGCAGTTCACTACTATGGCTACACCTTC.

The rearrangement uses TRBV28 and TRBJ1-2; possible D gene TRBD1, 5 bases. This CDR3 is built from 19 residues. CDR1 is MDHEN, CDR2 SYDVKM, per germline. V was trimmed by 7 bases and J by 8 bases, leaving 35 bases between them. This CDR3 is CASTPNPGGRSRGANGYTF. The CDR3 DNA reads TGTGCCAGCACCCCTAATCCGGGGGGTAGGTCCCGTGGGGCCAACGGCTACACCTTC.